This is a list of T cell receptor beta chains from one sample in a study of early T cells in non-severe SARS-CoV-2 infection. TCRdb processed the 5' RACE reads anew with MiXCR; each CDR3 protein has one entry. The data hold over 70,000 distinct CDR3 sequences, with approximately 14% observed a single time. The sample taken for sequencing was whole blood. All receptors derive from an adult who was a healthcare worker with PCR-confirmed SARS-CoV-2 infection or an uninfected control (not recorded which). Each CDR3 is given with its conserved first and last residue. D genes are given only for firm matches. Size is stated for part of the rows, as once, few or many counts, or as a class when the clone is expanded.

size: NA; V: TRBV5-1; D: NA; J: TRBJ2-3; DNA: TGCGCCAGCAGCTTGGCCGGCCTGTCGCCGACAGATACGCAGTATTTT; CDR3: CASSLAGLSPTDTQYF
size: many; V: TRBV5-6; D: TRBD2; J: TRBJ2-1; DNA: TGTGCCAGCAGCTTGTTACTAGCGGCCTACAATGAGCAGTTCTTC; CDR3: CASSLLLAAYNEQFF
size: few; V: TRBV6-6; D: NA; J: TRBJ2-2; DNA: TGTGCCAGCAGTTACTCGAGCACCGGGGAGCTGTTTTTT; CDR3: CASSYSSTGELFF
size: NA; V: TRBV7-8; D: TRBD1; J: TRBJ2-7; DNA: TGTGCCAGCAGCACCACCGGGACAGTCTTCTCCTACGAGCAGTACTTC; CDR3: CASSTTGTVFSYEQYF
size: few; V: TRBV29-1; D: NA; J: TRBJ2-2; DNA: TGCAGCGTTGAGGCCCCCGATTGGCCCGGGGAGCTGTTTTTT; CDR3: CSVEAPDWPGELFF
size: many; V: TRBV28; D: TRBD1; J: TRBJ2-3; DNA: TGTGCCAGCAGTTTCCGGACAGGGGTCACAGATACGCAGTATTTT; CDR3: CASSFRTGVTDTQYF
size: NA; V: TRBV6-5; D: NA; J: TRBJ2-7; DNA: TGTGCCAGCAGTAGACCCGGGACAACCTCCTACGAGCAGTACTTC; CDR3: CASSRPGTTSYEQYF
size: few; V: TRBV6-5; D: TRBD1; J: TRBJ1-6; DNA: TGTGCCAGCAGTTACTACGGACAGGGGGGCAATTCACCCCTCCACTTT; CDR3: CASSYYGQGGNSPLHF
size: many; V: TRBV5-8; D: NA; J: TRBJ1-2; DNA: TGTGCCAGCAGCTTGGACATCGCTAACTATGGCTACACCTTC; CDR3: CASSLDIANYGYTF
size: few; V: TRBV29-1; D: NA; J: TRBJ2-5; DNA: TGCAGCGCAAGGGGGGGGCAAGGAGAGACCCAGTACTTC; CDR3: CSARGGQGETQYF
size: NA; V: TRBV12-3/TRBV12-4; D: NA; J: TRBJ1-1; DNA: TGTGCCAGCAGCCAAACAGGGACCGGCACTGAAGCTTTCTTT; CDR3: CASSQTGTGTEAFF
size: NA; V: TRBV28; D: NA; J: TRBJ1-2; DNA: TGTGCCAGCAACGGCAGGGAATATGGCTACACCTTC; CDR3: CASNGREYGYTF
size: NA; V: TRBV20-1; D: TRBD1; J: TRBJ1-5; DNA: TGCAGTGCCCCCTCGACAGGGGATTTTCAGCCCCAGCATTTT; CDR3: CSAPSTGDFQPQHF
size: NA; V: TRBV30; D: NA; J: TRBJ2-3; DNA: TGTGCCTGGAGTGGGGACCGGAGCACAGATACGCAGTATTTT; CDR3: CAWSGDRSTDTQYF
size: many; V: TRBV20-1; D: TRBD1; J: TRBJ1-2; DNA: TGCAGTGCTCCGAGCCGGGACAGGGCTTATGGCTACACCTTC; CDR3: CSAPSRDRAYGYTF
size: few; V: TRBV5-1; D: NA; J: TRBJ1-1; DNA: TGCGCCAGCAGCTCGGACACCACTGAAGCTTTCTTT; CDR3: CASSSDTTEAFF
size: NA; V: TRBV2; D: NA; J: TRBJ2-2; DNA: TGTGCCAGCAGTTCAACGACCCCAAGGACCGGGGAGCTGTTTTTT; CDR3: CASSSTTPRTGELFF
size: many; V: TRBV20-1; D: TRBD1; J: TRBJ1-5; DNA: TGCAGTGCTAGGAGGGACAGTTATAGCAATCAGCCCCAGCATTTT; CDR3: CSARRDSYSNQPQHF
size: few; V: TRBV20-1; D: TRBD1; J: TRBJ1-2; DNA: TGCAGTGCTAGAGATCAGGGGGCTCCGTTATCCTATGGCTACACCTTC; CDR3: CSARDQGAPLSYGYTF
size: many; V: TRBV5-4; D: NA; J: TRBJ2-1; DNA: TGTGCCAGCAGCTCCCCGCTTAGCTCCTACAATGAGCAGTTCTTC; CDR3: CASSSPLSSYNEQFF
size: NA; V: TRBV2; D: TRBD2; J: TRBJ2-1; DNA: TGTGCCAGCAGTGGCGAGGGTGGGCTAGCGGGACGGTACAATGAGCAGTTCTTC; CDR3: CASSGEGGLAGRYNEQFF
size: few; V: TRBV29-1; D: NA; J: TRBJ2-3; DNA: TGCAGCGTAACGGGCGCCTTCACAGATACGCAGTATTTT; CDR3: CSVTGAFTDTQYF
size: NA; V: TRBV12-3/TRBV12-4; D: TRBD2; J: TRBJ2-5; DNA: TGTGCCACCTACGGGGGGGGGCAAGAGACCCAGTACTTC; CDR3: CATYGGGQETQYF
size: NA; V: TRBV12-3/TRBV12-4; D: TRBD2; J: TRBJ2-3; DNA: TGTGCCAGCAGTTTTTTGGCTAGCGGGCCAAGCACAGATACGCAGTATTTT; CDR3: CASSFLASGPSTDTQYF
size: many; V: TRBV7-9; D: NA; J: TRBJ1-1; DNA: TGTGCCAGCAGCTCAACTGGGGGGAGAACTGAAGCTTTCTTT; CDR3: CASSSTGGRTEAFF
size: few; V: TRBV5-1; D: NA; J: TRBJ1-1; DNA: TGCGCCAGCAGCCCGGACCTTTTGAACACTGAAGCTTTCTTT; CDR3: CASSPDLLNTEAFF
size: few; V: TRBV6-6; D: TRBD1; J: TRBJ1-5; DNA: TGTGCCAGCAGTTACTCCGGGACAGGGTACAATCAGCCCCAGCATTTT; CDR3: CASSYSGTGYNQPQHF
size: few; V: TRBV11-3; D: TRBD2; J: TRBJ2-1; DNA: TGTGCCAGCAGCTTAGGCGGGACTAGCGGGAGAAATGAGCAGTTCTTC; CDR3: CASSLGGTSGRNEQFF
size: many; V: TRBV7-9; D: NA; J: TRBJ1-4; DNA: TGTGCCAGCAGCTTACAGGGGAGTAATGAAAAACTGTTTTTT; CDR3: CASSLQGSNEKLFF
size: NA; V: TRBV9; D: NA; J: TRBJ2-3; DNA: TGTGCCAGCAAAAATAGCGCGGATACGCAGTATTTT; CDR3: CASKNSADTQYF
size: NA; V: TRBV29-1; D: NA; J: TRBJ2-3; DNA: TGCAGCGTGTCTAGAGCTGATACGCAGTATTTT; CDR3: CSVSRADTQYF
size: NA; V: TRBV25-1; D: NA; J: TRBJ2-3; DNA: TGTGCCAGCAGTGAGGGGGGCACAGATACGCAGTATTTT; CDR3: CASSEGGTDTQYF
size: few; V: TRBV19; D: NA; J: TRBJ1-3; DNA: TGTGCCAGTAGTCTTCTCGGGCACCCCGCCGAGGTCTCTGGAAACACCATATATTTT; CDR3: CASSLLGHPAEVSGNTIYF
size: few; V: TRBV29-1; D: NA; J: TRBJ2-4; DNA: TGCAGCGTTGAAGGGAGACTAGCCAAAAACATTCAGTACTTC; CDR3: CSVEGRLAKNIQYF
size: few; V: TRBV4-1; D: NA; J: TRBJ2-7; DNA: TGCGCCAGCAGCCCCGGACAGGCCGGGGGGCAGTACTTC; CDR3: CASSPGQAGGQYF
size: NA; V: TRBV2; D: TRBD1; J: TRBJ1-5; DNA: TGTGCCAGCGGGACAGGTGGCCAGCCCCAGCATTTT; CDR3: CASGTGGQPQHF
size: many; V: TRBV3-1; D: NA; J: TRBJ2-7; DNA: TGTGCCAGCAGAGCGGGCAGGACCTACGAGCAGTACTTC; CDR3: CASRAGRTYEQYF
size: many; V: TRBV18; D: NA; J: TRBJ2-7; DNA: TGTGCCAGCTCAACCGACTCCTACGAGCAGTACTTC; CDR3: CASSTDSYEQYF
size: NA; V: TRBV5-4; D: NA; J: TRBJ1-1; DNA: TGTGCCAGCAGCTTACAGGACCCGAACACTGAAGCTTTCTTT; CDR3: CASSLQDPNTEAFF
size: many; V: TRBV19; D: NA; J: TRBJ1-2; DNA: TGTGCCAGCCTAAACTATGGCTACACCTTC; CDR3: CASLNYGYTF